A selection of T cell receptor beta chains follows, all from one sample in a study of tumor-infiltrating lymphocytes in primary liver carcinoma. TCRdb processed the multiplex PCR reads anew with MiXCR; each CDR3 protein has one entry. The sample has fewer than 80,000 distinct CDR3 sequences; around 66% are singletons. Sequencing was performed on tumor-adjacent normal liver tissue. These TCRs come from a man between 40 and 49 years old with primary liver carcinoma and hepatitis B virus infection. Each CDR3 is given with its conserved first and last residue. A D gene is named only where the DNA matches it firmly. The size entry is marked missing in some rows and otherwise reads once, few, many or a size class.

V	J	D	size	CDR3	DNA
TRBV6-6	TRBJ2-7	-	-	CASSYEAGGNYEQYF	TGTGCCAGCAGTTACGAAGCAGGAGGTAACTACGAGCAGTACTTC
TRBV29-1	TRBJ2-5	TRBD1	-	CGVGRGIQETQYF	TGCGGCGTTGGCAGGGGGATCCAAGAGACCCAGTACTTC
TRBV5-1	TRBJ2-3	-	-	CASSLNGKGSTDTKYF	TGTGCCAGCAGCTTGAACGGCAAGGGAAGCACAGATACGAAGTATTTT
TRBV7-3	TRBJ2-3	TRBD1	few	CASSFFGTGVTDTQYF	TGTGCCAGCAGCTTCTTCGGGACAGGGGTTACAGATACGCAGTATTTT
TRBV11-3	TRBJ2-1	-	-	CTGTSGSYNEQFF	TGTACCGGCACCTCGGGATCTTACAATGAGCAGTTCTTC
TRBV6-5	TRBJ2-1	-	-	CASRRSGNRWDERFF	TGTGCCAGCAGGCGATCCGGGAATAGATGGGATGAGCGGTTCTTC
TRBV14	TRBJ1-1	-	-	CASRPRKGNTEAFF	TGTGCCAGCAGGCCCCGGAAGGGAAACACTGAAGCTTTCTTC
TRBV5-5	TRBJ1-5	-	once	CANSLDSDQPQHF	TGTGCCAACAGCTTGGATTCGGATCAGCCCCAGCATTTT
TRBV11-2	TRBJ2-7	-	-	CASSSNRNPYEQYF	TGTGCCAGCAGCTCTAACAGGAACCCCTACGAACAGTACTTC
TRBV24-1	TRBJ2-5	TRBD1	-	CATSDLGTGRETQYF	TGTGCCACCAGTGACCTAGGGACAGGGAGAGAGACCCAGTACTTC
TRBV5-4	TRBJ2-3	-	once	CVSSSRGRWEYTQYF	TGTGTCAGCAGCTCTCGGGGACGATGGGAATATACGCAGTATTTT
TRBV12-3/TRBV12-4	TRBJ2-1	-	-	CANSTNASQFF	TGTGCCAACAGTACAAATGCCTCGCAGTTCTTC
TRBV28	TRBJ2-7	TRBD2	-	CASKTGTSGIIGEQYF	TGTGCCAGCAAAACCGGGACTAGCGGGATAATCGGTGAGCAGTACTTC